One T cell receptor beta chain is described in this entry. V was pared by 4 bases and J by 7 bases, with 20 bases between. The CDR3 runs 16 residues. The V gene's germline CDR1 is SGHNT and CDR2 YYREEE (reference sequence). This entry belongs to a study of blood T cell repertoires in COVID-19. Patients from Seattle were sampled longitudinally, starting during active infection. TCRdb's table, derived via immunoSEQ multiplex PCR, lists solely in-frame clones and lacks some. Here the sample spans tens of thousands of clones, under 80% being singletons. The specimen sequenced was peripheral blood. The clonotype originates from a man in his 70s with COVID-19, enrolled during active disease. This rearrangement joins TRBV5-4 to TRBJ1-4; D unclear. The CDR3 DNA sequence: TGTGCCAGCAGCCCCTATCGGGCGGGTTCGAGTGAAAAACTGTTTTTT. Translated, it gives CASSPYRAGSSEKLFF.